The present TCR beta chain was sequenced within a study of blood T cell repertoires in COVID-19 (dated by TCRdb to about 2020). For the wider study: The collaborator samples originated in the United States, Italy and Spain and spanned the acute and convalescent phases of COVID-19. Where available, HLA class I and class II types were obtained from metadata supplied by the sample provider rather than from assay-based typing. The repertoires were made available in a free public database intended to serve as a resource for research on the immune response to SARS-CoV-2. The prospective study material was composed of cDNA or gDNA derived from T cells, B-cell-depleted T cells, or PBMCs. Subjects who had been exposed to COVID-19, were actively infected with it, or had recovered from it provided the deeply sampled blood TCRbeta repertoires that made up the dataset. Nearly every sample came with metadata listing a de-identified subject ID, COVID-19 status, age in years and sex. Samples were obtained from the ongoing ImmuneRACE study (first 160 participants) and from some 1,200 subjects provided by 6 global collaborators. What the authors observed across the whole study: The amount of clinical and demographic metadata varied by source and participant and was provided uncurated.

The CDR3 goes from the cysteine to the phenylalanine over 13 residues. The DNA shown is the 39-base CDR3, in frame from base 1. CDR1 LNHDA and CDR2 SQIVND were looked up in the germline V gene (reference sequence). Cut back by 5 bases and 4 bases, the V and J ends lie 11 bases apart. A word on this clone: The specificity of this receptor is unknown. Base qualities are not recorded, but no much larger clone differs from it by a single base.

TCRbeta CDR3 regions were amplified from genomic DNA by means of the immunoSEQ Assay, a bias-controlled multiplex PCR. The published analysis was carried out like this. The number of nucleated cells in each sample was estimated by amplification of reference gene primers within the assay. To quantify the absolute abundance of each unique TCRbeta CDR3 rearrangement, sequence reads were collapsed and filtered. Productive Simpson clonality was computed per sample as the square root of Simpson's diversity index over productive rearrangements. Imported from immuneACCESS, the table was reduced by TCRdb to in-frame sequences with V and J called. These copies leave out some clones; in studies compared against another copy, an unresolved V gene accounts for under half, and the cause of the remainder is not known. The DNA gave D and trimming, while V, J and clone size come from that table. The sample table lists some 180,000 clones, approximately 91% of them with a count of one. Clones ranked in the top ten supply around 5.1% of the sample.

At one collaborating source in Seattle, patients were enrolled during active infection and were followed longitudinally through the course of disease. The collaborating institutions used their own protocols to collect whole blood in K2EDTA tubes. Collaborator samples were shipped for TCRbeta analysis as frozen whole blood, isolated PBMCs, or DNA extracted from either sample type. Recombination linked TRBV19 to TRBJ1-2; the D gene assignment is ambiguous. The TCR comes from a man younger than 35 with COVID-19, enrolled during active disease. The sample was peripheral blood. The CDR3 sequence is CASSPRLGYGYTF. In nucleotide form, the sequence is TGTGCCAGTAGTCCTCGACTGGGCTATGGCTACACCTTC.